Presented here are 31 T cell receptor beta chains from one specimen sequenced in a study of somatic mutations in cytotoxic T cells in rheumatoid arthritis. Measured with immunoSEQ multiplex PCR; TCRdb has only the in-frame clones, and not every one. The sample lists about 26,000 clones, about 80% occurring once. Sequencing input: CD8+ T cells sorted from blood. These receptors all come from a man in his fifties or sixties in good health.

Only a few counts were recorded for this clone. This chain connects TRBV7-9 to TRBJ2-7; no reliable D call. The CDR3 has 12 residues. Trimming took 5 bases from V and 3 from J, leaving 8 bases between them. CDR1 and CDR2 from the germline V gene are SEHNR and FQNEAQ (reference sequence). The CDR3 DNA is TGTGCCAGCAGCCCCAGAGGCTACGAGCAGTACTTC. Its translation: CASSPRGYEQYF. The whole variable domain, remainder taken from reference TRBV7-9 and TRBJ2-7, is DTGVSQNPRHKITKRGQNVTFRCDPISEHNRLYWYRQTLGQGPEFLTYFQNEAQLEKSRLLSDRFSAERPKGSFSTLEIQRTEQGDSAMYLCASSPRGYEQYFGPGTRLTVT.

This sequence joins TRBV7-9 and TRBJ2-1, with no clear D. V dropped 3 bases and J dropped 4 bases, with 13 bases sitting between them. CDR1 and CDR2 from the germline V gene are SEHNR and FQNEAQ (reference sequence). This CDR3 has 15 amino acids. CDR3 in amino acids: CASSFPPTTYNEQFF. CDR3 in DNA: TGTGCCAGCAGCTTTCCGCCAACCACATACAATGAGCAGTTCTTC.

The gene calls are TRBV2 and TRBJ2-1; no clear D. Germline V CDR1 and CDR2: SNHLY, FYNNEI. V was cut by 6 bases and J by 6 bases, with 9 bases left in between. This CDR3 has 12 amino acids. The CDR3 sequence is CASSPWPNEQFF. CDR3 nucleotides: TGTGCCAGCAGCCCCTGGCCCAATGAGCAGTTCTTC.

This clone was recorded once. This rearrangement joins TRBV2 to TRBJ2-5; 8 bases line up with TRBD1. V trimming: 6 bases; J trimming: 3 bases; junction bases outside the gene matches: 3. CDR1 is SNHLY, CDR2 FYNNEI, per germline. This CDR3 is built from 13 residues. The DNA for the CDR3 is TGTGCCAGCAGGAGGGACAGGAAAGAGACCCAGTACTTC. It codes for CASRRDRKETQYF. Full variable domain (rest looked up from reference TRBV2 and TRBJ2-5): EPEVTQTPSHQVTQMGQEVILRCVPISNHLYFYWYRQILGQKVEFLVSFYNNEISEKSEIFDDQFSVERPDGSNFTLKIRSTKLEDSAMYFCASRRDRKETQYFGPGTRLLVL.

The chain recombines TRBV4-1 with TRBJ2-5; 8 bases match TRBD2. V shed 0 bases and J 2 bases; nucleotides not matched to a gene: 14. The CDR3 loop spans 19 amino acids. Per the germline V gene, CDR1 is MGHRA and CDR2 is YSYEKL. For the CDR3, the DNA is TGCGCCAGCAGCCAAGAGCCCGGGGGGGGAGGGCCCCCTCAAGAGACCCAGTACTTC. This translates into CASSQEPGGGGPPQETQYF.

This clone showed up just a few times. This chain connects TRBV4-2 to TRBJ2-7; D gene unclear. Germline assignment: CDR1 LGHNA and CDR2 YNFKEQ. V shed 1 base and J shed 2 bases, with 12 bases lying between them. CDR3 length equals 15 residues. The CDR3 coding sequence is TGTGCCAGCAGCCAAGGCCTTGGCACCCCCTACGAGCAGTACTTC. This codes for CASSQGLGTPYEQYF.

Written as DNA, the CDR3 is TGTGCCAGCAGTTTTATTGGGACAGTGAACACCGGGGAGCTGTTTTTT. Translating it yields CASSFIGTVNTGELFF. The chain uses TRBV27 and TRBJ2-2; 7 nucleotides line up with TRBD1. From germline, CDR1 is MNHEY and CDR2 SMNVEV (reference sequence). V dropped 3 bases and J dropped 1; count of bases not matched to a gene: 5. The CDR3 consists of 16 residues.

Details on this clone: The junction does not match germline at one end; this may be a read error. The rearrangement joins TRBV2 to TRBJ2-4, with TRBD1 identical over 7 bases. This CDR3 has 10 amino acids. Looked up from germline, CDR1 is SNHLY and CDR2 is FYNNEI. The CDR3 here is CASRGTAIIF. The CDR3, as DNA: TGTGCCAGCAGGGGGACAGCGATCATCTTC. Together with reference TRBV2 and TRBJ2-4, the CDR3 gives the full variable domain: EPEVTQTPSHQVTQMGQEVILRCVPISNHLYFYWYRQILGQKVEFLVSFYNNEISEKSEIFDDQFSVERPDGSNFTLKIRSTKLEDSAMYFCASRGTAIIFGAGTRLSVL.

There are a few counts of this clone. The genes are TRBV19 and TRBJ2-2, with 12 nucleotides matching TRBD2. The CDR3 is made up of 15 amino acids. The germline V gene encodes CDR1 LNHDA and CDR2 SQIVND (reference sequence). After removal of 10 bases from V and 7 bases from J, the junction contained 10 bases not matched to a gene. CDR3 protein: CATALAGGPHGELFF. Here the CDR3 DNA reads TGTGCCACGGCCCTAGCGGGAGGGCCCCACGGGGAGCTGTTTTTT. The complete variable domain, with remaining parts taken from reference TRBV19 and TRBJ2-2, reads DGGITQSPKYLFRKEGQNVTLSCEQNLNHDAMYWYRQDPGQGLRLIYYSQIVNDFQKGDIAEGYSVSREKKESFPLTVTSAQKNPTAFYLCATALAGGPHGELFFGEGSRLTVL.

The J gene is TRBJ2-2, the V gene TRBV6-6; 8 bases align to TRBD2. The CDR3 has 16 residues. Trimming at V came to 8 bases and at J to 4 bases, leaving 12 bases not matched to a gene. Germline V lookup: CDR1 MNHNY, CDR2 SVGAGI (reference sequence). DNA of the CDR3: TGTGCCAGCGGAGCGGGAGCGCTAGACTCCACCGGGGAGCTGTTTTTT. Residues: CASGAGALDSTGELFF.

J is TRBJ1-3 and V is TRBV27; TRBD1 aligns across 7 bases. The trim removed 5 bases at V and 4 bases at J, leaving 14 bases unmatched. The CDR3 has 17 residues. Per germline, CDR1 MNHEY and CDR2 SMNVEV (reference sequence). CDR3 sequence reads: CASSIDRVLGSGNTIYF. Here the CDR3 DNA reads TGTGCCAGCAGTATCGACAGGGTTTTAGGCTCCGGAAACACCATATATTTT.

J is TRBJ2-3 and V is TRBV4-2; 16 nucleotides line up with TRBD2. Germline assignment: CDR1 LGHNA and CDR2 YNFKEQ. Trimming at V came to 2 bases and at J to 1 base, leaving 9 bases not matched to a gene. This CDR3 comprises 20 residues. The CDR3 DNA is TGTGCCAGCAGCCAAATAGGGACTAGCGGGAGGGCCAGGGGCACAGATACGCAGTATTTT. Translation: CASSQIGTSGRARGTDTQYF.

This clone occurred once. The gene calls are TRBV19 and TRBJ2-7, with 11 positions matching TRBD1. V dropped 4 bases and J dropped 5; count of bases not matched to a gene: 7. Germline CDR1 LNHDA, CDR2 SQIVND (reference sequence). CDR3 length equals 15 residues. The CDR3, as DNA: TGTGCCAGTAGTACCCGGGACAGGGGGTTCGACGAGCAGTACTTC. Translated: CASSTRDRGFDEQYF.

The chain is built from TRBV12-2 and TRBJ2-5; TRBD2, the table's D call, was not compared with the DNA. TRBV12-2 is a pseudogene segment. The CDR3 is made up of 15 amino acids. In nucleotides, the CDR3 is TGTGCAAGTCGCTTGGGGGGACTAGACCAAGAGACCCAGTACTTC. This codes for CASRLGGLDQETQYF.

V usage is TRBV7-6 and J usage is TRBJ1-1; D uncertain. The CDR3 sequence is 15 residues long. Germline assignment: CDR1 SGHVS and CDR2 FNYEAQ. Between the trimmed V and J ends, which lost 5 bases and 0 bases, there was a span of 13 bases. This chain's CDR3 is CASSPVPAMNTEAFF. DNA for the CDR3: TGTGCCAGCAGCCCCGTGCCAGCTATGAACACTGAAGCTTTCTTT.

The gene calls are TRBV5-8 and TRBJ1-1, with D perhaps TRBD1 (5 bases). V lost 2 bases to trimming and J lost 6 bases, with 14 bases between them. Germline CDR1 reads SGHTS; CDR2 reads YDEGEE. This CDR3 comprises 14 residues. In nucleotides, the CDR3 is TGTGCCAGCAGCTTCGGGCAGGGTTCGTCTGAAGCTTTCTTT. Translating it yields CASSFGQGSSEAFF.

This chain connects TRBV12-5 to TRBJ2-7, with 7 bases identical to TRBD1. V was pared by 6 bases and J by 2 bases, with 7 bases of the junction left unmatched. This CDR3 region has 14 residues. CDR1 is LGHNT, CDR2 FRNRAP, per germline. CDR3 DNA sequence: TGTGCTAGTGGCCCGGGACAGCCCACCTACGAGCAGTACTTC. Protein product: CASGPGQPTYEQYF.

This clone was seen only once. This chain joins TRBV5-4 and TRBJ1-2; 7 nucleotides line up with TRBD1. J was trimmed by 6 bases and V by 4 bases; bases with no gene match: 12. The CDR3 is 15 amino acids. Per germline, CDR1 SGHNT and CDR2 YYREEE (reference sequence). The CDR3 loop reads CASSDVDRSQDGYTF. CDR3 DNA sequence: TGTGCCAGCAGCGATGTGGACAGGTCACAGGATGGCTACACCTTC.

The chain couples TRBV28 to TRBJ2-5, with 9 bases identical to TRBD2. The CDR3 covers 17 residues. J lost 2 bases, V lost 6 bases, and 13 bases had no gene match. Germline V gene lookup returns CDR1 MDHEN and CDR2 SYDVKM. This CDR3 reads CASSLERLAEEQETQYF. CDR3 nucleotide sequence: TGTGCCAGCAGCTTAGAAAGACTAGCGGAAGAACAAGAGACCCAGTACTTC.

The chain combines TRBV13 with TRBJ2-1; perhaps TRBD2 as D (6 bases). CDR1 and CDR2 (germline): PRHDT, FYEKMQ (reference sequence). The CDR3 runs 14 residues. With 1 base removed from V and 5 bases from J, the gap between germline ends came to 9 bases. The CDR3 DNA reads as TGTGCCAGCAGCTTAGCTAGCGCACACAATGAGCAGTTCTTC. Translating gives CASSLASAHNEQFF.

The CDR3 spells CASSGKDRTYEQYF. CDR3 in DNA: TGTGCCAGCAGCGGAAAGGACAGAACCTACGAGCAGTACTTC. This chain links TRBV7-9 with TRBJ2-7, with D possibly matching TRBD1 (6 bases). The CDR3 has 14 amino acids. The germline gives CDR1 SEHNR, CDR2 FQNEAQ (reference sequence). The germline V and J ends were trimmed by 5 bases and 2 bases, with 13 bases remaining between them.

This sequence joins TRBV15 and TRBJ2-7, with D possibly being TRBD2 (6 bases). Between the trimmed V and J ends, which lost 4 bases and 3 bases, there was a span of 7 bases. This CDR3 has 12 residues. Per the germline V gene, CDR1 is LNHNV and CDR2 is YYDKDF (reference sequence). The CDR3 sequence is CATSKGGYEQYF. As DNA, the CDR3 is TGTGCCACCAGCAAGGGAGGCTACGAGCAGTACTTC. Full variable domain (rest looked up from reference TRBV15 and TRBJ2-7): DAMVIQNPRYQVTQFGKPVTLSCSQTLNHNVMYWYQQKSSQAPKLLFHYYDKDFNNEADTPDNFQSRRPNTSFCFLDIRSPGLGDTAMYLCATSKGGYEQYFGPGTRLTVT.

The V and J genes are TRBV10-2 and TRBJ2-7, with 10 bases matching TRBD2. CDR1 is WSHSY, CDR2 SAAADI, per germline. V shed 7 bases, J shed 3 bases, and the junction held 9 bases outside the gene matches. The CDR3 runs to 15 residues. This chain's CDR3 is CASKPSGRAYYEQYF. CDR3 sequence (DNA): TGCGCCAGCAAACCGAGCGGGAGGGCCTACTACGAGCAGTACTTC.

This clone was observed a handful of times. This chain links TRBV5-1 with TRBJ2-7, with D tentatively TRBD2 (6 bases). The CDR3 contains 14 residues. CDR1 SGHRS and CDR2 YFSETQ come from the germline V gene. V was cut by 2 bases and J by 3 bases, with 12 bases left in between. The CDR3: CASSFESRGYEQYF. DNA of the CDR3: TGCGCCAGCAGCTTTGAATCGCGGGGCTACGAGCAGTACTTC.

This rearrangement joins TRBV6-1 to TRBJ1-1; D is ambiguous. The CDR3 spans 12 residues. The ends were cut back, 6 bases at V and 3 bases at J, with 8 bases in the middle. Germline loops: CDR1 MNHNS, CDR2 SASEGT. The CDR3 DNA sequence: TGTGCCAGCAGAAAAGTCCACACTGAAGCTTTCTTT. Encoded protein: CASRKVHTEAFF.

The chain uses TRBV27 and TRBJ2-1; no clear D gene. Between the trimmed V and J ends, which lost 3 bases and 5 bases, there was a span of 8 bases. This CDR3 is built from 13 residues. CDR1 MNHEY and CDR2 SMNVEV come from the germline V gene (reference sequence). The CDR3 reads CASSFGLNNEQFF. The CDR3 DNA follows: TGTGCCAGCAGTTTTGGGTTAAACAATGAGCAGTTCTTC.

The chain uses TRBV29-1 and TRBJ2-1, with 14 bases lining up with TRBD2. With V trimmed by 4 bases and J by 1 base, 6 bases remained unmatched. This CDR3 comprises 17 residues. Germline V gene sequence: CDR1 SQVTM, CDR2 ANQGSEA. The CDR3 DNA is TGCAGCGTTGTGGGACTAGCGGGAGCGCCATCCTACAATGAGCAGTTCTTC. It is translated as CSVVGLAGAPSYNEQFF.

V usage is TRBV27 and J usage is TRBJ1-2; 9 bases line up with TRBD1. The CDR3 runs to 15 residues. V lost 8 bases and J lost 5; bases outside the gene matches: 12. Germline values: CDR1 MNHEY, CDR2 SMNVEV (reference sequence). CDR3 loop: CASGTWGDRAYGYTF. The DNA of the CDR3 is TGTGCCAGCGGAACGTGGGGGGACAGGGCTTATGGCTACACCTTC.

This chain joins TRBV19 and TRBJ2-7, with D perhaps matching TRBD2 (6 bases). Trimming cost V 8 bases and J 4 bases, with 12 bases left between them. CDR1 and CDR2 from the germline V gene are LNHDA and SQIVND (reference sequence). This CDR3 comprises 12 residues. CDR3 coding DNA: TGTGCCAGTCATATAAGCGGGTACGAGCAGTACTTC. Its translation is CASHISGYEQYF.

The gene calls are TRBV11-2 and TRBJ2-4, with a tentative D call TRBD1 (6 bases). The V and J ends lost 5 bases and 0 bases respectively, with 14 bases between them. The CDR3 has 16 amino acids. CDR1 is SGHAT, CDR2 FQNNGV, per germline. CDR3 bases: TGTGCCAGCAGCCTTCGGACAGACGTAGCCAAAAACATTCAGTACTTC. Its protein product is CASSLRTDVAKNIQYF.

By share of the sample, this clone is medium-sized. The CDR3 DNA follows: TGTGCCATCAGTGAAGTAGCGAGGGATCCTCTCGGGCAGTACTTC. As protein: CAISEVARDPLGQYF. The chain couples TRBV10-3 to TRBJ2-7; D may be TRBD2 (5 bases). CDR1 is ENHRY, CDR2 SYGVKD, per germline. V was cut by 3 bases and J by 9 bases, with 21 bases left in between. The CDR3 sequence is 15 residues long.